This T cell receptor (beta chain) came from a study of identical twins. This clonotype was recorded many times. Its antigen remains unknown. Overall study results and limits: Invariant T cells like MAIT and iNKT could partly confound the zero-insertion analyses. Cord blood's abundant beta clonotypes had fewer insertions, unlike memory repertoires. Twins shared out-of-frame alpha sequences with excess low generation probability. Out-of-frame TCR alpha sharing observed in monozygotic twins exceeded model estimates.

TCRdb used MiXCR to reprocess the 5' RACE reads, holding one entry per CDR3 protein. This table has 1.5 million or so distinct CDR3 sequences, about 30% appearing once. Germline-derived CDR1 and CDR2 are SGHRS and YFSETQ. The CDR3 totals 16 residues. The V end lost 7 bases, the J end lost 6 bases, and 26 bases lay between the germline ends. The chain is built from TRBV5-1 and TRBJ2-7; a possible D gene is TRBD2 (5 bases). This clonotype was sampled from a newborn girl in good health. The sample was cord blood. CDR3 protein: CASLPEGPISGIEQYF. The CDR3, as DNA: TGCGCCAGCCTCCCTGAGGGCCCCATTTCCGGAATCGAGCAGTACTTC. The whole variable domain, remainder taken from reference TRBV5-1 and TRBJ2-7, is KAGVTQTPRYLIKTRGQQVTLSCSPISGHRSVSWYQQTPGQGLQFLFEYFSETQRNKGNFPGRFSGRQFSNSRSEMNVSTLELGDSALYLCASLPEGPISGIEQYFGPGTRLTVT.